Given below is one T cell receptor beta chain in context. Its antigen is unidentified. Deep was the level used in running the assay. Measured with immunoSEQ multiplex PCR; TCRdb has only the in-frame clones, and not every one. The data contain roughly 2.4 million clones, roughly 95% of them singletons. These data are taken from a study of shared clonotypes between healthy human individuals. General study points: The study generally estimated greater richness for naive than memory subsets. Generation of non-shared clonotypes was less probable than generation of clonotypes shared by all four donors.

CD4+ cell separation produced CD45RA+ naive and CD45RA-negative memory subsets. CDR1 and CDR2 from the germline V gene are MNHEY and SMNVEV (reference sequence). The V end was cut by 8 bases, the J end by 5 bases, with 13 bases between. The CDR3 contains 14 residues. Sequenced input: naive CD4+ T cells sorted from blood. Regarding subset: CD45RA+ positively selected. The receptor's source is a man between 18 and 29 years old in good health. The V gene is TRBV27, the J gene TRBJ1-6, with D possibly TRBD1 on 6 matching bases. DNA of the CDR3: TGTGCCAGCTCGGACAGCCTTAATAATTCACCCCTCCACTTT. It yields the protein CASSDSLNNSPLHF.